This entry lists 11 T cell receptor beta chains sequenced from one sample in a study of T cells in Graves' hyperthyroidism and ophthalmopathy. From RNA transcripts, TCR beta CDR3 regions were amplified. The primer set for the first-round RT-PCR of the TCR CDR3 was HTBI. TCRdb fed the multiplex PCR reads into MiXCR, producing one record per CDR3 protein. The data show under 300,000 distinct CDR3 sequences, 25% seen once. The sample comprised blood. These receptors came from a man in his forties with Graves' hyperthyroidism that later progressed to Graves' ophthalmopathy.

This clonotype came up many times. The rearrangement joins TRBV4-1 to TRBJ1-1; 8 bases line up with TRBD1. The V gene end was trimmed by 4 bases and the J gene end by 4 bases; junction bases not matched to a gene: 11. Germline V gives CDR1 MGHRA, CDR2 YSYEKL. The CDR3 spans 16 residues. Here the CDR3 DNA reads TGCGCCAGCAGCCCCTTTCCAGGGGGCAGACGCACTGAAGCTTTCTTT. Residues: CASSPFPGGRRTEAFF.

In its sample, this clonotype was seen a few times. CDR3 nucleotides: TGTGCCACCTGGGAACCGGGAACCGGGGAGCTGTTTTTT. It is translated as CATWEPGTGELFF. The chain has TRBV24-1 and TRBJ2-2, with D possibly being TRBD2 (5 bases). Germline assignment: CDR1 KGHDR and CDR2 SFDVKD. The V end lost 9 bases, the J end lost 5 bases, and 12 bases lay between the germline ends. The CDR3 is 13 amino acids.

V is TRBV12-3 or TRBV12-4 and J is TRBJ2-7; TRBD1 or TRBD2 may be the D gene (5 bases each). The CDR3 consists of 15 residues. Trimming cost V 5 bases and J 1 base, with 15 bases left between them. CDR3 DNA: TGTGCCAGCAGTGGCCCCGGGGACCCATCCTACGAGCAGTACTTC. This translates into CASSGPGDPSYEQYF.

The chain couples TRBV6-2 or TRBV6-3 to TRBJ2-7; D ambiguous. CDR1 and CDR2 (germline): MNHEY, SVGEGT. CDR3 size: 16 residues. Trimming left V 2 bases short and J 0 bases short, with 14 bases between. Here the CDR3 reads CASSYVFRVRSYEQYF. The CDR3 DNA follows: TGTGCCAGCAGTTACGTTTTTAGGGTTCGCTCCTACGAGCAGTACTTC.

The V and J genes are TRBV27 and TRBJ1-5, with 7 bases lining up with TRBD1. The CDR3 contains 14 residues. V was clipped by 6 bases and J by 3 bases; unmatched bases: 5. Germline lookup yields CDR1 MNHEY and CDR2 SMNVEV (reference sequence). The CDR3: CASRRTGYNQPQHF. Here the CDR3 DNA reads TGTGCCAGCAGGCGGACAGGTTACAATCAGCCCCAGCATTTT.

A few counts support this clonotype. A clone one base away is much larger, so this may be a read error. The chain joins TRBV11-3 to TRBJ1-1; 7 bases line up with TRBD1. Per the germline V gene, CDR1 is SGHNT and CDR2 is YENEEA. V was clipped by 4 bases and J by 5 bases; unmatched bases: 4. There are 13 residues in the CDR3. The CDR3, as DNA: TGTGCCAGCAGCTCTCAGGGGGAGACTGAAGCTTTCTTT. This codes for CASSSQGETEAFF. The variable domain in full, with the rest retrieved from reference TRBV11-3 and TRBJ1-1, is EAGVVQSPRYKIIEKKQPVAFWCNPISGHNTLYWYLQNLGQGPELLIRYENEEAVDDSQLPKDRFSAERLKGVDSTLKIQPAELGDSAVYLCASSSQGETEAFFGQGTRLTVV.

This clonotype was counted ten times or more. The genes are TRBV20-1 and TRBJ2-7; D is uncertain. Trimming took off 4 bases at V and 4 bases at J, with 14 bases between the two ends. Germline values: CDR1 DFQATT, CDR2 SNEGSKA (reference sequence). The CDR3 is made up of 13 amino acids. CDR3 in DNA: TGCAGTGCTAAAAGACCCACAGATTACGAGCAGTACTTC. It specifies CSAKRPTDYEQYF.

A few counts support this clonotype. Since a much larger clone is just one base distant, this may be a read error. The chain links TRBV18 to TRBJ2-7; weak D call: TRBD2 (5 bases). Trimming cost V 8 bases and J 6 bases, with 17 bases left between them. The length of the CDR3 is 13 residues. The V gene's germline CDR1 is KGHSH and CDR2 LQKENI. CDR3 sequence (DNA): TGTGCCAGCCCAGGACTCCTTGATGCCGAGCAGTACTTC. This gives the protein CASPGLLDAEQYF.

This clonotype was seen a handful of times. A junction boundary mismatches the germline segment, possibly from a read error. The J gene is TRBJ1-1, the V gene TRBV7-7; D ambiguous. The germline V gene encodes CDR1 SSHAT and CDR2 FNYEAQ (reference sequence). This CDR3 spans 13 amino acids. The CDR3 is CASSRDLNTEAFF. The DNA of the CDR3 is TGTGCTAGCAGCCGGGATCTGAACACTGAAGCTTTCTTT.

This clonotype has at least ten counts. The chain joins TRBV30 to TRBJ1-5, with D tentatively TRBD1 (5 bases). V lost 4 bases and J lost 2, with 9 bases in between. The CDR3 has 13 residues. CDR1 GTSNPN and CDR2 SVGIG come from the germline V gene (reference sequence). Here the CDR3 reads CAWTGSGNQPQHF. In DNA, the CDR3 is TGTGCCTGGACAGGGAGCGGCAATCAGCCCCAGCATTTT.

The gene calls are TRBV30 and TRBJ1-1; tentatively, D is TRBD1 (5 bases). The CDR3 consists of 13 residues. V lost 1 base and J 3 bases, leaving 9 bases between the germline ends. Germline V gene sequence: CDR1 GTSNPN, CDR2 SVGIG (reference sequence). The CDR3 nucleotides are TGTGCCTGGAGTGGACAGTTTCACACTGAAGCTTTCTTT. Protein product: CAWSGQFHTEAFF.